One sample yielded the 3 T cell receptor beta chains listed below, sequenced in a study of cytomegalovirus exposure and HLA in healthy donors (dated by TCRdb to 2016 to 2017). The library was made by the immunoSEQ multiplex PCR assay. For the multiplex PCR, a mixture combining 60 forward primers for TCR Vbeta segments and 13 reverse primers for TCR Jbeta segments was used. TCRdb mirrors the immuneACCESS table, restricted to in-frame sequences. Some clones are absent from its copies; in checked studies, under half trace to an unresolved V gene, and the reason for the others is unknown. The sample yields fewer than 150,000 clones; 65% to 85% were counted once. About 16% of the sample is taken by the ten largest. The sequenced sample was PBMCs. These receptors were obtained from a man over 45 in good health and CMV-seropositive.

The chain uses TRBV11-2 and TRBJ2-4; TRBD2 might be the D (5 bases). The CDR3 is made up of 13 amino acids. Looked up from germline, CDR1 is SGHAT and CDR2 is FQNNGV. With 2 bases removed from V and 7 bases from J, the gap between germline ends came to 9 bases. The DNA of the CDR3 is TGTGCCAGCAGCTTATCGAGGGAGAACATTCAGTACTTC. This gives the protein CASSLSRENIQYF.

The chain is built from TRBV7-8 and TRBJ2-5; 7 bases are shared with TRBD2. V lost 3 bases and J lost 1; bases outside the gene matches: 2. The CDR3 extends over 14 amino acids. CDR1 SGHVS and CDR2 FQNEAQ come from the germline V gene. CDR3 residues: CASSFREGQETQYF. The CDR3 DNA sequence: TGTGCCAGCAGCTTCAGGGAGGGCCAAGAGACCCAGTACTTC.

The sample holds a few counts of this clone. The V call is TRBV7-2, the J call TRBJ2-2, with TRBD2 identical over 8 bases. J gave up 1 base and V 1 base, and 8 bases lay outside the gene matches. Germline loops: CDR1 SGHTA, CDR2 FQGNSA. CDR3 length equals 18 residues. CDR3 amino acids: CASSLVVVLAVNTGELFF. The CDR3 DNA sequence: TGTGCCAGCAGCTTAGTAGTGGTACTAGCGGTGAACACCGGGGAGCTGTTTTTT.